Listed below are T cell receptor beta chains from one sample, sequenced in a study of T cell repertoires in cytomegalovirus infection. MiXCR, applied by TCRdb to the reads, yields one record per CDR3 protein. The sample holds approximately 250,000 distinct CDR3 sequences, about 12% seen once. The specimen was PBMCs. These receptors were obtained from a human donor in good health (CMV status not recorded). Some clones in this sample may be carry-over from other donors' samples. Both conserved end residues are part of each CDR3. The order of the fields is CDR3 length, J gene, V gene, D gene, clone size, CDR3 protein, CDR3 DNA. A D gene is named only where the DNA matches it firmly. Where a row states a size, it is once, few, many or the class of an expanded clone; other rows omit it.

len: 13
j_gene: TRBJ2-1
v_gene: TRBV6-2/TRBV6-3
d_gene: -
abundance: many
CDR3aa: CASSPRVGDEQFF
CDR3nt: TGTGCCAGCTCCCCCCGAGTGGGGGATGAGCAGTTCTTC

len: 15
j_gene: TRBJ2-7
v_gene: TRBV14
d_gene: -
abundance: -
CDR3aa: CASSQDASFSYEQYF
CDR3nt: TGTGCCAGCAGCCAAGACGCCAGCTTCTCCTACGAGCAGTACTTC

len: 14
j_gene: TRBJ2-3
v_gene: TRBV9
d_gene: -
abundance: few
CDR3aa: CASSAGHPADTQYF
CDR3nt: TGTGCCAGCAGCGCCGGGCATCCAGCAGATACGCAGTATTTT

len: 14
j_gene: TRBJ2-7
v_gene: TRBV19
d_gene: -
abundance: -
CDR3aa: CASSTLAGAAEQYF
CDR3nt: TGTGCCAGTAGTACCCTGGCAGGGGCGGCCGAGCAGTACTTC

len: 15
j_gene: TRBJ2-2
v_gene: TRBV7-2
d_gene: -
abundance: many
CDR3aa: CASTQGFSNTGELFF
CDR3nt: TGTGCCAGCACCCAGGGGTTTTCGAACACCGGGGAGCTGTTTTTT

len: 14
j_gene: TRBJ1-1
v_gene: TRBV19
d_gene: -
abundance: few
CDR3aa: CASRGETRNTEAFF
CDR3nt: TGTGCCAGTCGGGGGGAAACTCGGAACACTGAAGCTTTCTTT

len: 18
j_gene: TRBJ2-6
v_gene: TRBV5-6
d_gene: TRBD2
abundance: -
CDR3aa: CASTFLNLPGGGANVLTF
CDR3nt: TGTGCCAGCACCTTTTTGAACTTGCCGGGGGGGGGGGCCAACGTCCTGACTTTC

len: 15
j_gene: TRBJ2-5
v_gene: TRBV7-2
d_gene: TRBD2
abundance: many
CDR3aa: CASSLVAGAQETQYF
CDR3nt: TGTGCCAGCAGCTTAGTAGCGGGGGCACAAGAGACCCAGTACTTC

len: 15
j_gene: TRBJ2-2
v_gene: TRBV6-5
d_gene: TRBD1
abundance: many
CDR3aa: CASSYIGQGPGELFF
CDR3nt: TGTGCCAGCAGTTACATTGGACAGGGGCCCGGGGAGCTGTTTTTT

len: 14
j_gene: TRBJ2-2
v_gene: TRBV7-2
d_gene: -
abundance: many
CDR3aa: CASSLARSAGELFF
CDR3nt: TGTGCCAGCAGCTTAGCACGGAGCGCCGGGGAGCTGTTTTTT

len: 15
j_gene: TRBJ1-4
v_gene: TRBV7-8
d_gene: -
abundance: many
CDR3aa: CASSLSGTANEKLFF
CDR3nt: TGTGCCAGCAGCTTAAGCGGGACGGCTAATGAAAAACTGTTTTTT

len: 15
j_gene: TRBJ1-2
v_gene: TRBV18
d_gene: -
abundance: many
CDR3aa: CASSGLDRTSEGYTF
CDR3nt: TGTGCCAGCTCTGGGCTGGACAGAACTTCTGAGGGCTACACCTTC

len: 12
j_gene: TRBJ2-1
v_gene: TRBV7-9
d_gene: -
abundance: once
CDR3aa: CASSLTQNEQFF
CDR3nt: TGTGCCAGCAGCTTAACGCAGAATGAGCAGTTCTTC

len: 15
j_gene: TRBJ2-2
v_gene: TRBV19
d_gene: TRBD2
abundance: few
CDR3aa: CASTTSGANTGELFF
CDR3nt: TGTGCCAGTACCACTAGCGGGGCGAACACCGGGGAGCTGTTTTTT

len: 15
j_gene: TRBJ2-7
v_gene: TRBV28
d_gene: TRBD2
abundance: many
CDR3aa: CASSKAGGPVYEQYF
CDR3nt: TGTGCCAGCAGCAAAGCGGGAGGGCCGGTTTACGAGCAGTACTTC

len: 16
j_gene: TRBJ2-3
v_gene: TRBV2
d_gene: TRBD1
abundance: few
CDR3aa: CASSWTGGGNTDTQYF
CDR3nt: TGTGCCAGCTCCTGGACAGGGGGCGGCAACACAGATACGCAGTATTTT

len: 13
j_gene: TRBJ2-2
v_gene: TRBV14
d_gene: TRBD1
abundance: many
CDR3aa: CASNHRGPGELFF
CDR3nt: TGTGCCAGCAACCACAGGGGGCCCGGGGAGCTGTTTTTT

len: 16
j_gene: TRBJ2-4
v_gene: TRBV6-1
d_gene: -
abundance: many
CDR3aa: CASSEVGGSAKNIQYF
CDR3nt: TGTGCCAGCAGTGAAGTAGGAGGGTCGGCCAAAAACATTCAGTACTTC

len: 13
j_gene: TRBJ2-1
v_gene: TRBV3-1
d_gene: -
abundance: -
CDR3aa: CASSQDGNNEQFF
CDR3nt: TGTGCCAGCAGCCAAGACGGAAACAATGAGCAGTTCTTC

len: 16
j_gene: TRBJ2-6
v_gene: TRBV7-3
d_gene: -
abundance: -
CDR3aa: CASSFGQLSGANVLTF
CDR3nt: TGTGCCAGCAGCTTCGGACAGCTCTCTGGGGCCAACGTCCTGACTTTC

len: 14
j_gene: TRBJ2-5
v_gene: TRBV4-3
d_gene: -
abundance: -
CDR3aa: CASSQDIGQETQYF
CDR3nt: TGCGCCAGCAGCCAAGATATCGGCCAAGAGACCCAGTACTTC

len: 15
j_gene: TRBJ1-1
v_gene: TRBV19
d_gene: -
abundance: -
CDR3aa: CASSIVSGMNTEAFF
CDR3nt: TGTGCCAGTAGTATAGTGTCTGGGATGAACACTGAAGCTTTCTTT

len: 14
j_gene: TRBJ2-1
v_gene: TRBV14
d_gene: -
abundance: -
CDR3aa: CASSLRAPSDEQFF
CDR3nt: TGTGCCAGCAGCCTTCGGGCGCCTTCGGATGAGCAGTTCTTC

len: 17
j_gene: TRBJ2-2
v_gene: TRBV4-2
d_gene: -
abundance: -
CDR3aa: CASSQVSAAGNTGELFF
CDR3nt: TGTGCCAGCAGCCAAGTCTCTGCAGCGGGGAACACCGGGGAGCTGTTTTTT

len: 16
j_gene: TRBJ2-4
v_gene: TRBV2
d_gene: -
abundance: -
CDR3aa: CASGEGGGRAKNIQYF
CDR3nt: TGTGCCAGCGGGGAGGGAGGGGGGAGGGCCAAAAACATTCAGTACTTC

len: 15
j_gene: TRBJ2-1
v_gene: TRBV27
d_gene: -
abundance: -
CDR3aa: CASSLRTARKNEQFF
CDR3nt: TGTGCCAGCAGTCTACGGACAGCCCGGAAAAATGAGCAGTTCTTC

len: 13
j_gene: TRBJ1-1
v_gene: TRBV7-2
d_gene: -
abundance: many
CDR3aa: CASSLGWNTEAFF
CDR3nt: TGTGCCAGCAGCTTAGGGTGGAACACTGAAGCTTTCTTT

len: 14
j_gene: TRBJ1-1
v_gene: TRBV7-2
d_gene: TRBD1
abundance: many
CDR3aa: CASSLTGTGTEAFF
CDR3nt: TGTGCCAGCAGCCTAACCGGGACAGGGACTGAAGCTTTCTTT

len: 14
j_gene: TRBJ2-7
v_gene: TRBV5-1
d_gene: -
abundance: many
CDR3aa: CASSPDSGGDEQYF
CDR3nt: TGCGCCAGCAGCCCGGATTCAGGTGGGGACGAGCAGTACTTC

len: 17
j_gene: TRBJ2-3
v_gene: TRBV11-2
d_gene: TRBD2
abundance: many
CDR3aa: CASSSLTSGRAPDTQYF
CDR3nt: TGTGCCAGCAGCTCCCTGACTAGCGGGAGGGCCCCAGATACGCAGTATTTT